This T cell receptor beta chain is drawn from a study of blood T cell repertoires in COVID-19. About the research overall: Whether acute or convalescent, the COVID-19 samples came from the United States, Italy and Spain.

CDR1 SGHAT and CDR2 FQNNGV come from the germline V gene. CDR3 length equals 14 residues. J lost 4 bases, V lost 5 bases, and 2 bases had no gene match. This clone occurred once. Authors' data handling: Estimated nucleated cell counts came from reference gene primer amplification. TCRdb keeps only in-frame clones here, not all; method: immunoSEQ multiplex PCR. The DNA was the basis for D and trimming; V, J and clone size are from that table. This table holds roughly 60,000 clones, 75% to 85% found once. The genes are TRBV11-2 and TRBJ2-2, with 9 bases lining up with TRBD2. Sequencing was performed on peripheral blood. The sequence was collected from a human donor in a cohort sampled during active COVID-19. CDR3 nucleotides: TGTGCCAGCAGCCTACTAGCGGGCACCGGGGAGCTGTTTTTT. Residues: CASSLLAGTGELFF.